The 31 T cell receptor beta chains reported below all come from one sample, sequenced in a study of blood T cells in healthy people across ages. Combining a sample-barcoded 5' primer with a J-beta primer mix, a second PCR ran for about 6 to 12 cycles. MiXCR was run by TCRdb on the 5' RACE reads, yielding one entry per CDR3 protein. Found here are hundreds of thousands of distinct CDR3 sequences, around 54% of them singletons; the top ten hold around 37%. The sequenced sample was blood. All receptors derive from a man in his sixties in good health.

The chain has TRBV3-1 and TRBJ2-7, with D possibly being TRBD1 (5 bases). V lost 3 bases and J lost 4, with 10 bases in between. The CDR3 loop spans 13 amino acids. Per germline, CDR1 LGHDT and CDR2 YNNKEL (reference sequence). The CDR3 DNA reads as TGTGCCAGCAGCCATTACAGGAATTACGAGCAGTACTTC. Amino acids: CASSHYRNYEQYF.

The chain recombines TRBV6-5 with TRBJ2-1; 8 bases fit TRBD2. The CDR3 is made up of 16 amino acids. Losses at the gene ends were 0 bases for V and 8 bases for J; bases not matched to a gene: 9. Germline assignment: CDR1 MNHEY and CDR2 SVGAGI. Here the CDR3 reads CASSYSLSGGVDEQFF. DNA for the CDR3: TGTGCCAGCAGTTACTCCCTAAGCGGGGGCGTGGATGAGCAGTTCTTC.

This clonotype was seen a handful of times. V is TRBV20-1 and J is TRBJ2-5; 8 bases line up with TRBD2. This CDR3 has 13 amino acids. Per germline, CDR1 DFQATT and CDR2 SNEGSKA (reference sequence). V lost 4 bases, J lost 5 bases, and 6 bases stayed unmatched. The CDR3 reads CSAIGGGPETQYF. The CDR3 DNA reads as TGCAGTGCTATTGGCGGGGGGCCGGAGACCCAGTACTTC.

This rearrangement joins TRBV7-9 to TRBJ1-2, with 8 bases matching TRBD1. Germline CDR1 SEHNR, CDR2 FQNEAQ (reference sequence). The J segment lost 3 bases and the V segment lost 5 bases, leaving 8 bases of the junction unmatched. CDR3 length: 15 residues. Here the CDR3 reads CASSLTDRGDYGYTF. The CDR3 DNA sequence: TGTGCCAGCAGCCTCACCGACAGGGGAGACTATGGCTACACCTTC.

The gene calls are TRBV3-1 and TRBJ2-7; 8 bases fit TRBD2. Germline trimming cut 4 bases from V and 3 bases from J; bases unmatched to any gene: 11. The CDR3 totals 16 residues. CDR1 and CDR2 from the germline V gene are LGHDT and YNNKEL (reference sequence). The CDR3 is CASSLFGGGTHYEQYF. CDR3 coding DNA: TGTGCCAGCAGCCTCTTTGGCGGGGGGACGCACTACGAGCAGTACTTC.

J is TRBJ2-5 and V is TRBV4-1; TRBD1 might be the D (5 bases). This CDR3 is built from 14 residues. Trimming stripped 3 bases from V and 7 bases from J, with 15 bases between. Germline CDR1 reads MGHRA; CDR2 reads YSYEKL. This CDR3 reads CASSQDITRRTQYF. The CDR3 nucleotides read TGCGCCAGCAGCCAGGACATAACCCGCCGGACCCAGTACTTC.

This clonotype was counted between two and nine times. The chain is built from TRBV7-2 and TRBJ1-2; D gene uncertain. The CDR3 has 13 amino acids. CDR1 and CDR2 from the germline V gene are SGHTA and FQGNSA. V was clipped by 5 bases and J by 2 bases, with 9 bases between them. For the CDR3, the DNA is TGTGCCAGCAGCCGTGCGGGGAACTATGGCTACACCTTC. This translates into CASSRAGNYGYTF.

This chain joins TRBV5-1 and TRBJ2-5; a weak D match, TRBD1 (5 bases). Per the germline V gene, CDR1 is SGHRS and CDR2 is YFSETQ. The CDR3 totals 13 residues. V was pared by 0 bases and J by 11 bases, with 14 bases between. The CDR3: CASSLDWGDEQYF. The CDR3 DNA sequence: TGCGCCAGCAGCTTGGATTGGGGCGATGAGCAGTACTTC.

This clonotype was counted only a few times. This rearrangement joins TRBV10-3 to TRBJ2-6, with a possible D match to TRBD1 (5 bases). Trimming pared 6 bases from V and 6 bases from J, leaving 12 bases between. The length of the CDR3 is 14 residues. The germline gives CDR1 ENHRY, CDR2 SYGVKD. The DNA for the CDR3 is TGTGCCATCAGCAGACAGCGCGAGGCCAACGTCCTGACTTTC. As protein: CAISRQREANVLTF.

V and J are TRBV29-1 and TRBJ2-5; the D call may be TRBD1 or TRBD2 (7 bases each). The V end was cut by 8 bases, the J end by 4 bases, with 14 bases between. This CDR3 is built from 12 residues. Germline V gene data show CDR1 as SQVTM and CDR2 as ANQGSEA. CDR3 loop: CSQGGQRETQYF. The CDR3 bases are TGCAGCCAGGGGGGGCAGAGAGAGACCCAGTACTTC.

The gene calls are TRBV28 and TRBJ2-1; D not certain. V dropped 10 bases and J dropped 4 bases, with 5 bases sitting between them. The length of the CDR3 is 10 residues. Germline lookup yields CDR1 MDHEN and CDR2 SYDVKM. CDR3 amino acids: CATQYNEQFF. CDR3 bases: TGTGCCACCCAATACAATGAGCAGTTCTTC.

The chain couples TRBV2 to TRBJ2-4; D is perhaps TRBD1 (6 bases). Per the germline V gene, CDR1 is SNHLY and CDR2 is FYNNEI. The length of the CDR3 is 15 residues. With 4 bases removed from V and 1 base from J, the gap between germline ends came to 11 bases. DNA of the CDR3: TGTGCCAGCAGTGGGGGGCCCTCGGCCAAAAACATTCAGTACTTC. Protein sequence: CASSGGPSAKNIQYF.

The CDR3 loop reads CASSATRPGREQYF. In DNA, the CDR3 is TGTGCCAGCAGCGCCACCAGACCGGGCCGCGAGCAGTACTTC. This chain links TRBV7-8 with TRBJ2-7; D remains unclear. Trimming left V 5 bases short and J 6 bases short, with 17 bases between. Germline CDR1 is SGHVS and CDR2 is FQNEAQ. This CDR3 contains 14 residues.

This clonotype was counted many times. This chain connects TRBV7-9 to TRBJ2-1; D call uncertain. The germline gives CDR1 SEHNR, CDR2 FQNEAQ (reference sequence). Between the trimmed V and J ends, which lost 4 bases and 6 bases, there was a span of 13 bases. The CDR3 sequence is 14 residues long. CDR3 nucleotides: TGTGCCAGCAGCTCATCAAGGACCTTCAATGAGCAGTTCTTC. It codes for CASSSSRTFNEQFF.

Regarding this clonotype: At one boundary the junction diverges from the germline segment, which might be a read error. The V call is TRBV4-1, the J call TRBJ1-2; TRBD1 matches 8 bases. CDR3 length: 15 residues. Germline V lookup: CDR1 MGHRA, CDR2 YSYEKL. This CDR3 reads CASSRGQGTNYGHTF. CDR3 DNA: TGCGCCAGCAGCCGCGGACAGGGCACTAACTATGGCCACACCTTC.

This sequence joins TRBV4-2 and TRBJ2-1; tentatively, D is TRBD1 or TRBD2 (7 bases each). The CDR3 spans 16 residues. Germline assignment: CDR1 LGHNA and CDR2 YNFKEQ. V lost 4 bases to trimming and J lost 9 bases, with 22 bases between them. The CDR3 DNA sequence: TGTGCCAGCAGCCCTCCTCAGGGGGGGGGGCGGATTGAGCAGTTCTTC. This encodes CASSPPQGGGRIEQFF.

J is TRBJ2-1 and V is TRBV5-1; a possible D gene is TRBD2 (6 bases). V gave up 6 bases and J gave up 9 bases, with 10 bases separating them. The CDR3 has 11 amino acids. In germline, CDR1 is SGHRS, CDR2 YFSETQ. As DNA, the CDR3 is TGCGCCAGCAACCGGGACTCTGAGCAGTTCTTC. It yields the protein CASNRDSEQFF.

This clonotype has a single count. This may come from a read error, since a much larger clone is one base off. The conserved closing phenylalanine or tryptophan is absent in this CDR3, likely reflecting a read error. The CDR3 here is CSAAGTSGYQETQYL. DNA of the CDR3: TGCAGTGCCGCCGGGACTAGCGGGTACCAAGAGACCCAGTACTTA. The V call is TRBV20-1, the J call TRBJ2-5; 12 bases map to TRBD2. Germline CDR1 reads DFQATT; CDR2 reads SNEGSKA (reference sequence). Unmatched junction bases numbered 5, after V lost 6 bases and J lost 0 bases. The CDR3 is 15 residues long.

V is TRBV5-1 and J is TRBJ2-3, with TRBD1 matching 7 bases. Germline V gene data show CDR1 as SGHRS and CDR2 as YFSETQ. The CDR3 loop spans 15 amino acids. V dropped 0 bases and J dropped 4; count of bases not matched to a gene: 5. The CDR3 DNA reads TGCGCCAGCAGCTTGGAAGGGGGCCGCCCAGATACGCAGTATTTT. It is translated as CASSLEGGRPDTQYF.

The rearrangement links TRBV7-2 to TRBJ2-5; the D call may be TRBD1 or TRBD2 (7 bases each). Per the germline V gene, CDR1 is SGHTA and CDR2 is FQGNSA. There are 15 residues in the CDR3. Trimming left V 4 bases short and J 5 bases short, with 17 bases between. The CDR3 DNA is TGTGCCAGCAGCTCCGGGACTAAACAGGGGGAGACCCAGTACTTC. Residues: CASSSGTKQGETQYF.

The CDR3 DNA is TGTGCCAGCAGCGCGGGACTTCCGGCTGCTACGCAGTATTTT. Translated: CASSAGLPAATQYF. The chain uses TRBV7-9 and TRBJ2-3; TRBD2 might be the D (6 bases). CDR3 length equals 14 residues. The germline gives CDR1 SEHNR, CDR2 FQNEAQ (reference sequence). The ends were cut back, 5 bases at V and 8 bases at J, with 17 bases in the middle.

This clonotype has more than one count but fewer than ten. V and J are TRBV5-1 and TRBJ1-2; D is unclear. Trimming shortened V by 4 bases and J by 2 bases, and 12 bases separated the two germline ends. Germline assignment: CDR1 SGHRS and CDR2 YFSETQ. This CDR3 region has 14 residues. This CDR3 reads CASSRDYGNYGYTF. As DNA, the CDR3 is TGCGCCAGCAGCAGAGACTATGGGAACTATGGCTACACCTTC.

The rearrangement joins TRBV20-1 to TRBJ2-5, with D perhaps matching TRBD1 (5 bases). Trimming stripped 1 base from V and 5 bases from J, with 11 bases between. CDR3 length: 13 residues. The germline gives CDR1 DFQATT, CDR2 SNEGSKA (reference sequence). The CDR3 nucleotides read TGCAGTGCTAGAGGGGTGGGGCGGGAGACCCAGTACTTC. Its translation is CSARGVGRETQYF.

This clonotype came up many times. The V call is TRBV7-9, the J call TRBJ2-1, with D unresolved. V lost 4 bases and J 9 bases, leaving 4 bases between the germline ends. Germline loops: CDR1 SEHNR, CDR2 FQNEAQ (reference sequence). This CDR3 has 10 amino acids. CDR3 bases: TGTGCCAGCAGCTCCCGTGAGCAGTTCTTC. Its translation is CASSSREQFF.

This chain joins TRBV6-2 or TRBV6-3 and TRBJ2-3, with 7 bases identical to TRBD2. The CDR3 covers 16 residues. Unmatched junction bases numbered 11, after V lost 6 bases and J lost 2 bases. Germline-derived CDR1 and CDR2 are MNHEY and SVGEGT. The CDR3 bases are TGTGCCAGCAGCTCAGCCCGCCTAGCGGTCACAGATACGCAGTATTTT. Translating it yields CASSSARLAVTDTQYF.

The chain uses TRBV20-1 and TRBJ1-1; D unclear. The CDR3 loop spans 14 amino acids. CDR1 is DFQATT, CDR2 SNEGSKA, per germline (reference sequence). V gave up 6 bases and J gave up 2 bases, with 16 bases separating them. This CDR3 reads CSAEKTTGNTEAFF. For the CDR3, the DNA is TGCAGTGCCGAGAAGACCACGGGTAACACTGAAGCTTTCTTT.

Here the CDR3 reads CASSESQQSSYEQYF. CDR3 bases: TGTGCCAGCAGTGAATCCCAACAGAGCTCCTACGAGCAGTACTTC. The chain employs TRBV6-1 and TRBJ2-7; D unresolved. CDR3 size: 15 residues. V gave up 2 bases and J gave up 0 bases, with 11 bases separating them. Germline-derived CDR1 and CDR2 are MNHNS and SASEGT.

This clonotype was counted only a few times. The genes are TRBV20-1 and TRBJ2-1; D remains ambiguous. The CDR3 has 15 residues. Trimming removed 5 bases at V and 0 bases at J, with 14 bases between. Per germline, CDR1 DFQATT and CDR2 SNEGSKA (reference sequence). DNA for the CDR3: TGCAGTGCTGACCCAGGACGAAGCTCCTACAATGAGCAGTTCTTC. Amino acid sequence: CSADPGRSSYNEQFF.

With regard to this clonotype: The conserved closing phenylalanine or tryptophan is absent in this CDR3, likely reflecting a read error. CDR3 loop: CASSSPGLAGPIGETQYL. The CDR3 region has the DNA TGTGCCAGCAGCTCGCCGGGACTAGCGGGGCCCATAGGAGAGACCCAGTACTTA. J is TRBJ2-5 and V is TRBV5-8; 13 bases map to TRBD2. The length of the CDR3 is 18 residues. Trimming cost V 3 bases and J 4 bases; bases outside gene matches: 12. Germline lookup yields CDR1 SGHTS and CDR2 YDEGEE.

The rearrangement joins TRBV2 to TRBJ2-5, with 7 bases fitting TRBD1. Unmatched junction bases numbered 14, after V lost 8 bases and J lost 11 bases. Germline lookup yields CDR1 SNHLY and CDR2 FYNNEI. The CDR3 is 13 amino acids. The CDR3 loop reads CASGRDSYNEQYF. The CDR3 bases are TGTGCCAGCGGCCGGGACAGCTACAATGAGCAGTACTTC.

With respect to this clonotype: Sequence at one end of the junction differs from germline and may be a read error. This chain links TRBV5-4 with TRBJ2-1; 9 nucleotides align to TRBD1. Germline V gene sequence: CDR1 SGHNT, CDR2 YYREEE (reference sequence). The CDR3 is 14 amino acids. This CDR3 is CAISLDRGMYEQFF. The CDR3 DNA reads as TGTGCCATCAGCTTGGACAGGGGAATGTATGAGCAGTTCTTC. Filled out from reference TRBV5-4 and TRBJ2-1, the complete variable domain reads ETGVTQSPTHLIKTRGQQVTLRCSSQSGHNTVSWYQQALGQGPQFIFQYYREEENGRGNFPPRFSGLQFPNYSSELNVNALELDDSALYLCAISLDRGMYEQFFGPGTRLTVL.